This T cell receptor (beta chain) was sequenced in a study of beta chain features in type 1 diabetes. From germline, CDR1 is ENHRY and CDR2 SYGVKD. The V end was cut by 4 bases, the J end by 0 bases, with 7 bases between. The CDR3 loop spans 13 amino acids. Since all of the isolated RNA was reverse transcribed, expressed TCRB transcripts were what got sequenced. The data were produced by immunoSEQ multiplex PCR, yet TCRdb's version contains in-frame clones alone and is incomplete. Among some 360,000 clones listed, about 20% were seen once. Worth noting for this clone: What it binds is unknown.

Broader study findings: It was among patients, rather than healthy donors, that naive, central memory and Treg TCRB repertoires appeared more similar. An over-representation of cells with high TCR expression could result from cDNA sequencing.

Specimen: naive CD4+ T cells from blood. The chain couples TRBV10-3 to TRBJ2-7, with D unresolved. This receptor was identified in a young woman in good health. CDR3 sequence reads: CAISAGSSYEQYF. The CDR3 DNA sequence: TGTGCCATCAGTGCCGGTAGCTCCTACGAGCAGTACTTC.